The following is a T cell receptor beta chain sequence with its context. Trimming removed 5 bases at V and 3 bases at J, with 8 bases between. In germline, CDR1 is LNHDA, CDR2 SQIVND (reference sequence). CDR3 size: 12 residues. The entry originates in a study of blood T cell repertoires in COVID-19. Study-wide background: Sites in the United States, Italy and Spain provided acute and convalescent COVID-19 samples. The analysed material was cDNA or gDNA that came from T cells, B-cell-depleted T cells, or PBMCs.

It was during active infection that Seattle patients were enrolled and then longitudinally followed. Sequenced by immunoSEQ multiplex PCR; TCRdb stores in-frame clones only, minus some. The data show 350,000 or so clones, with roughly 87% seen just once and around 3.9% held by the top ten. Material: peripheral blood. The TCR sequence derives from a woman aged 55-69 years with COVID-19, enrolled during active disease. V is TRBV19 and J is TRBJ2-7; D call uncertain. The CDR3 nucleotides are TGTGCCAGTAGTCGCGTTGGCTACGAGCAGTACTTC. It yields the protein CASSRVGYEQYF.